A selection of T cell receptor beta chains follows, all from one sample in a study of blood T cell repertoires in COVID-19. Only in-frame clones appear in the TCRdb table, and some are missing; sequencing was by immunoSEQ multiplex PCR. Among some 500,000 clones listed, approximately 91% were seen once. The specimen sequenced was peripheral blood. The receptors derive from a woman between 50 and 59 years old with COVID-19, enrolled during active disease. CDR3s include the opening cysteine and the closing phenylalanine or tryptophan. A D gene is named only where the DNA matches it firmly. Only part of the rows carry a size: once, few, many, or a class if the clone is expanded.

size	V	J	D	CDR3	DNA
.	TRBV3-1/TRBV3-2	TRBJ2-3	.	CASSQDPSSTDTQYF	TGTGCCAGCAGCCAAGACCCCTCTAGCACAGATACGCAGTATTTT
.	TRBV5-4	TRBJ1-1	.	CASSRNTEAFF	TGTGCCAGCAGCCGTAACACTGAAGCTTTCTTT
.	TRBV7-9	TRBJ1-3	.	CASSLGGPGNTIYF	TGTGCCAGCAGCTTAGGAGGGCCCGGAAACACCATATATTTT
.	TRBV7-9	TRBJ1-2	TRBD1	CASSPGTGSFKYTF	TGTGCCAGCAGCCCCGGGACAGGGAGTTTTAAGTACACCTTC
.	TRBV19	TRBJ1-1	.	CASTLQGDTEAFF	TGTGCCAGTACCCTACAGGGAGACACTGAAGCTTTCTTT
.	TRBV19	TRBJ2-3	TRBD2	CASSGGWDTQYF	TGTGCCAGTAGCGGGGGGTGGGATACGCAGTATTTT
.	TRBV5-1	TRBJ2-3	TRBD1	CASSPQGGTDTQYF	TGCGCCAGCAGCCCACAGGGGGGCACAGATACGCAGTATTTT
once	TRBV7-9	TRBJ2-2	TRBD2	CASGRANTGELFF	TGTGCCAGCGGGAGGGCGAACACCGGGGAGCTGTTTTTT
.	TRBV6-1	TRBJ1-2	.	CASSDRTDNYGYTF	TGTGCCAGCAGTGATCGGACAGATAACTATGGCTACACCTTC
.	TRBV24-1	TRBJ1-2	.	CATSDRDRYGYTF	TGTGCCACCAGTGACAGGGATCGTTATGGCTACACCTTC
.	TRBV5-1	TRBJ1-2	.	CASSLSTGDTHGYTF	TGCGCCAGCAGCTTGTCTACCGGGGATACACATGGCTACACCTTC
.	TRBV6-2/TRBV6-3	TRBJ2-3	.	CASSHRDQATDTQYF	TGTGCCAGCAGTCACAGGGACCAAGCCACAGATACGCAGTATTTT
.	TRBV21-1	TRBJ2-7	.	CANLGPSGIREQYF	TGTGCCAACTTAGGGCCTAGCGGGATCCGGGAGCAGTACTTC
.	TRBV12-3/TRBV12-4	TRBJ2-4	.	CASSQIEGDIQYF	TGTGCCAGCAGCCAAATAGAGGGGGACATTCAGTACTTC
.	TRBV5-1	TRBJ1-1	TRBD1	CASSLTGTANTEAFF	TGCGCCAGCAGCCTAACCGGGACAGCGAACACTGAAGCTTTCTTT
.	TRBV24-1	TRBJ1-4	TRBD1	CATILDRGEVATNEKLFF	TGTGCCACCATTCTTGACAGGGGCGAAGTTGCAACTAATGAAAAACTGTTTTTT
.	TRBV20-1	TRBJ1-1	.	CSASGVGEDTEAFF	TGCAGTGCAAGTGGGGTGGGAGAGGACACTGAAGCTTTCTTT
once	TRBV14	TRBJ2-7	.	CASSFGSRDTYEQYF	TGTGCCAGCAGCTTCGGATCGCGGGATACCTACGAGCAGTACTTC
.	TRBV4-2	TRBJ1-1	TRBD1	CASSGQGTTEAFF	TGTGCCAGCAGCGGACAGGGTACGACTGAAGCTTTCTTT
.	TRBV30	TRBJ1-1	.	CAWSVQPNTEAFF	TGTGCCTGGAGTGTACAACCTAACACTGAAGCTTTCTTT
.	TRBV5-1	TRBJ2-1	TRBD1	CASSVGQGRKHNEQFF	TGCGCCAGCAGCGTCGGACAGGGCCGGAAGCACAATGAGCAGTTCTTC
once	TRBV30	TRBJ1-4	TRBD1	CAWSGPRTGGLSTNEKLFF	TGTGCCTGGAGTGGCCCCCGGACAGGGGGATTATCGACTAATGAAAAACTGTTTTTT